A single sample is the source of the 5 T cell receptor beta chains below, sequenced in a study of blood T cell repertoires in COVID-19. Assay used: immunoSEQ multiplex PCR; TCRdb lists only in-frame clones, some missing. In the table there are fewer than 150,000 clones, roughly 80% of which are singletons. Sequenced: peripheral blood. Every receptor here comes from a woman in her thirties or forties with acute or convalescent COVID-19.

The chain combines TRBV11-2 with TRBJ1-2, with TRBD1 matching 9 bases. CDR3 length: 15 residues. J gave up 6 bases and V 0 bases, and 5 bases lay outside the gene matches. Germline V CDR1 and CDR2: SGHAT, FQNNGV. The CDR3, as DNA: TGTGCCAGCAGCTTAGATGGAGGACAGGGGAATGGCTACACCTTC. Translated, it gives CASSLDGGQGNGYTF. The whole variable domain, filled in from reference TRBV11-2 and TRBJ1-2, reads EAGVAQSPRYKIIEKRQSVAFWCNPISGHATLYWYQQILGQGPKLLIQFQNNGVVDDSQLPKDRFSAERLKGVDSTLKIQPAKLEDSAVYLCASSLDGGQGNGYTFGSGTRLTVV.

The CDR3 reads CSVPPGDRGPQGYGYTF. The DNA of the CDR3 is TGCAGCGTTCCCCCCGGAGACAGGGGCCCACAGGGCTATGGCTACACCTTC. The chain couples TRBV29-1 to TRBJ1-2, with TRBD1 matching over 8 bases. The CDR3 runs to 17 residues. Looked up from germline, CDR1 is SQVTM and CDR2 is ANQGSEA. V dropped 5 bases and J dropped 4; count of bases not matched to a gene: 18.

The gene calls are TRBV3-1 (or the pseudogene TRBV3-2) and TRBJ1-1, with D perhaps TRBD1 (5 bases). The germline V gene has CDR1 LGHDT and CDR2 YNNKEL (reference sequence). Trimming cost V 10 bases and J 4 bases, with 16 bases left between them. The CDR3 runs 13 residues. CDR3 DNA sequence: TGTGCCACAGGGCCATGGCAGGGCACTGAAGCTTTCTTT. Its translation is CATGPWQGTEAFF.

The rearrangement joins TRBV6-5 to TRBJ1-2; D might be TRBD1 (6 bases). Germline V gene data show CDR1 as MNHEY and CDR2 as SVGAGI. The CDR3 spans 13 residues. Trimming took off 11 bases at V and 4 bases at J, with 17 bases between the two ends. The CDR3, as DNA: TGTGCCCATTCCACGGGGGGCTCCTATGGCTACACCTTC. Amino acid sequence: CAHSTGGSYGYTF.

This chain connects TRBV19 to TRBJ1-5, with no clear D. Germline assignment: CDR1 LNHDA and CDR2 SQIVND (reference sequence). Trimming pared 7 bases from V and 4 bases from J, leaving 17 bases between. CDR3 size: 15 residues. CDR3 in amino acids: CASTMGPRLNQPQHF. The CDR3 DNA reads as TGTGCCAGTACCATGGGCCCACGCTTGAATCAGCCCCAGCATTTT.